This T cell receptor (beta chain) originates from a study of control samples from healthy donors and cancer patients. Only in-frame clones appear in the TCRdb table, and some are missing; sequencing was by immunoSEQ multiplex PCR. This sample has 150,000 to 180,000 clones, with about 94% found just once. The clonotype originates from a man in his forties in good health. The sequencing sample was made of blood.

CDR3 loop: CASSLLVGHTGELFF. CDR3 in DNA: TGTGCCAGCAGCTTACTAGTAGGACACACCGGGGAGCTGTTTTTT. The chain recombines TRBV5-8 with TRBJ2-2; D possibly corresponds to TRBD2 (5 bases). Trimming shortened V by 2 bases and J by 3 bases, and 11 bases separated the two germline ends. CDR1 is SGHTS, CDR2 YDEGEE, per germline. The CDR3 totals 15 residues.